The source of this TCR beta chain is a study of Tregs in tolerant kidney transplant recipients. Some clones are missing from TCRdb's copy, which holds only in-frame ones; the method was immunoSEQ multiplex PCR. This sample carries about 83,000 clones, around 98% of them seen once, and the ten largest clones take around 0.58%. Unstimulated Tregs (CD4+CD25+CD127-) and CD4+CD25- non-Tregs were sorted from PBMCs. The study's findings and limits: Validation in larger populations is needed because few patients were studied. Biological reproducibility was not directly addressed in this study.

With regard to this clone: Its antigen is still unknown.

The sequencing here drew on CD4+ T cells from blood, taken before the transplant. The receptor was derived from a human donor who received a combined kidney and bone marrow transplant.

The CDR3 DNA is TGTGCCAGCAGCTTGGGTGCTCGGGGACTAGCGGGGGGAGATACGCAGTATTTT. This gives the protein CASSLGARGLAGGDTQYF. The chain recombines TRBV5-4 with TRBJ2-3; 15 nucleotides agree with TRBD2. The V gene end was trimmed by 0 bases and the J gene end by 5 bases; junction bases not matched to a gene: 7. In germline, CDR1 is SGHNT, CDR2 YYREEE (reference sequence). The CDR3 has 18 amino acids.